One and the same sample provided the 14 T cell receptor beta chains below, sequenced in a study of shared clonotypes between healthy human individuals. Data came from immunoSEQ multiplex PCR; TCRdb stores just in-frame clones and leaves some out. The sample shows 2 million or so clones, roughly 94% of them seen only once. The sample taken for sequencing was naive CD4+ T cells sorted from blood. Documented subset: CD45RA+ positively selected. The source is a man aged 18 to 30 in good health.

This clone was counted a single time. In DNA form, the CDR3 reads TGTGCCAGCAGCTTAGAAGGTACGGAGGGAGCTGAAGCTTTCTTT. It translates to CASSLEGTEGAEAFF. This chain connects TRBV11-2 to TRBJ1-1; D unresolved. The CDR3 contains 15 residues. CDR1 and CDR2 (germline): SGHAT, FQNNGV. The ends were cut back, 0 bases at V and 6 bases at J, with 14 bases in the middle.

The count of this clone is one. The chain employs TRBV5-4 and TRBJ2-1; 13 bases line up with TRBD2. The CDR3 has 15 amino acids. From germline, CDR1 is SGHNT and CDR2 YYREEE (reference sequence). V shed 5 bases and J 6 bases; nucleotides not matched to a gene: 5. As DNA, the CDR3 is TGTGCCAGCAGTTCCCGGACTAGCGGGAGCAATGAGCAGTTCTTC. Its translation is CASSSRTSGSNEQFF.

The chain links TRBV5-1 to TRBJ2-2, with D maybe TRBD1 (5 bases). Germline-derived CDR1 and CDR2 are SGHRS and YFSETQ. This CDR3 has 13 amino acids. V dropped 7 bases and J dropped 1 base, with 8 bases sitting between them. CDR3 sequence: CASGAQNTGELFF. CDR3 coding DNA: TGCGCCAGCGGGGCTCAGAACACCGGGGAGCTGTTTTTT.

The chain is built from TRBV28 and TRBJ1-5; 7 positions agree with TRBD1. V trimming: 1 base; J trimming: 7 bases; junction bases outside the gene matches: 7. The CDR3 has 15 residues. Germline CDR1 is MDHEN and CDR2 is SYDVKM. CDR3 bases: TGTGCCAGCAGTTTATTCACAGGGGACAGCCAGCCCCAGCATTTT. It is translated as CASSLFTGDSQPQHF.

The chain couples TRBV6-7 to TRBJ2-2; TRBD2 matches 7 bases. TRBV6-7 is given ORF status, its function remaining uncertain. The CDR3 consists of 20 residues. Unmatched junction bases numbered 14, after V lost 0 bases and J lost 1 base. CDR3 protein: CASSYSIGPWASGNTGELFF. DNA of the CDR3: TGTGCCAGCAGTTACTCGATCGGGCCCTGGGCTAGCGGGAACACCGGGGAGCTGTTTTTT.

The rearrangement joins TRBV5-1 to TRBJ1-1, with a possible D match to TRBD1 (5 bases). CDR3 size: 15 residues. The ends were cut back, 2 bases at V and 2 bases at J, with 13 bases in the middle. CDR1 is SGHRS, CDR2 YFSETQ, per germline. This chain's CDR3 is CASSLFEGTNTEAFF. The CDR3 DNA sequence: TGCGCCAGCAGCTTATTTGAGGGGACCAACACTGAAGCTTTCTTT. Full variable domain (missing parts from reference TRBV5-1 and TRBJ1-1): KAGVTQTPRYLIKTRGQQVTLSCSPISGHRSVSWYQQTPGQGLQFLFEYFSETQRNKGNFPGRFSGRQFSNSRSEMNVSTLELGDSALYLCASSLFEGTNTEAFFGQGTRLTVV.

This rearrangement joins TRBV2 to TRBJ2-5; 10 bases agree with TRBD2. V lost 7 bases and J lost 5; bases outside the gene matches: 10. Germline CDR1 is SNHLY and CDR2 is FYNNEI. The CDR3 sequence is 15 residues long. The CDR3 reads CASTRAGGPRETQYF. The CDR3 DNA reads TGTGCCAGCACCCGAGCGGGAGGGCCAAGGGAGACCCAGTACTTC.

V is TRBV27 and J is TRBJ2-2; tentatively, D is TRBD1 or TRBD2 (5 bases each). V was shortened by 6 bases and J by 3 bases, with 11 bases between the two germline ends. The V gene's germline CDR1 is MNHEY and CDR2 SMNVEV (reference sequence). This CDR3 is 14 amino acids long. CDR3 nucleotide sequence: TGTGCCAGCAGGAGGGACGGTGACACCGGGGAGCTGTTTTTT. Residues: CASRRDGDTGELFF.

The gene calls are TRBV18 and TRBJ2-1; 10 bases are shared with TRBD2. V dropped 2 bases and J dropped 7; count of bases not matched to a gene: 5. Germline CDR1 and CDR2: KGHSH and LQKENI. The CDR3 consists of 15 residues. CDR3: CASSPSGRAKNEQFF. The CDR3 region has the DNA TGTGCCAGCTCACCAAGCGGGAGGGCCAAGAATGAGCAGTTCTTC.

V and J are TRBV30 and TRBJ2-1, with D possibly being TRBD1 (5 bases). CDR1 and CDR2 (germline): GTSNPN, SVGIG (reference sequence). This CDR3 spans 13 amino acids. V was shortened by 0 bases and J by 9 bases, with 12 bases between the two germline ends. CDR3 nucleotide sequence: TGTGCCTGGAGTGTACAAACAGGTGGTGAGCAGTTCTTC. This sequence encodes CAWSVQTGGEQFF. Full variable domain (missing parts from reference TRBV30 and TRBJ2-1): SQTIHQWPATLVQPVGSPLSLECTVEGTSNPNLYWYRQAAGRGLQLLFYSVGIGQISSEVPQNLSASRPQDRQFILSSKKLLLSDSGFYLCAWSVQTGGEQFFGPGTRLTVL.

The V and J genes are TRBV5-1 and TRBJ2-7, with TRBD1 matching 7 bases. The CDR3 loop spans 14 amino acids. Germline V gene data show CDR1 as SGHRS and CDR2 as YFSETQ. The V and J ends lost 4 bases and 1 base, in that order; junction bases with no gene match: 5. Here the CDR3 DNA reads TGCGCCAGCAGCGCAAGGGACAGATCCTACGAGCAGTACTTC. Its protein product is CASSARDRSYEQYF. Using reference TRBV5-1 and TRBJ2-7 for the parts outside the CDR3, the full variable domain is KAGVTQTPRYLIKTRGQQVTLSCSPISGHRSVSWYQQTPGQGLQFLFEYFSETQRNKGNFPGRFSGRQFSNSRSEMNVSTLELGDSALYLCASSARDRSYEQYFGPGTRLTVT.

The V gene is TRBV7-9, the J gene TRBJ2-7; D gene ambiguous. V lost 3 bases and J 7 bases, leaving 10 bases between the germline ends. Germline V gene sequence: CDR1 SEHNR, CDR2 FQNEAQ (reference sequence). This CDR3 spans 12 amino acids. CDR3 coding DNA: TGTGCCAGCAGCTTCGGTGTAGGTGAGCAGTACTTC. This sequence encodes CASSFGVGEQYF. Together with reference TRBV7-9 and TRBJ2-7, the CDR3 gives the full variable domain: DTGVSQNPRHKITKRGQNVTFRCDPISEHNRLYWYRQTLGQGPEFLTYFQNEAQLEKSRLLSDRFSAERPKGSFSTLEIQRTEQGDSAMYLCASSFGVGEQYFGPGTRLTVT.

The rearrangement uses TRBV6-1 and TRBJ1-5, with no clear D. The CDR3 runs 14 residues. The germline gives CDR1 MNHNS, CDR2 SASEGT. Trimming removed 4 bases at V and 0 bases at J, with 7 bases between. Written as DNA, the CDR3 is TGTGCCAGCAGTGGTTTGGTTAGCAATCAGCCCCAGCATTTT. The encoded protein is CASSGLVSNQPQHF.

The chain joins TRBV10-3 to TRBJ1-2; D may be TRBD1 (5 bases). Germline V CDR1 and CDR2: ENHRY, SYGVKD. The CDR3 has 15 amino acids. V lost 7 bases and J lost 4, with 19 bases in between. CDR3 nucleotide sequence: TGTGCCATCACTGTGGGGCCCCAGCAAACCTATGGCTACACCTTC. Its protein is CAITVGPQQTYGYTF.